One and the same sample provided the 22 T cell receptor beta chains below, sequenced in a study of blood T cell repertoires in COVID-19. Data came from immunoSEQ multiplex PCR; TCRdb stores just in-frame clones and leaves some out. Among about 42,000 clones, around 84% were seen once, and the ten largest hold over 10%. The sequenced sample consisted of peripheral blood. These receptors were collected from a woman in her sixties or seventies in a cohort sampled during active COVID-19.

The chain is built from TRBV28 and TRBJ2-1; no clear D. This CDR3 has 15 residues. Germline lookup yields CDR1 MDHEN and CDR2 SYDVKM. Trimming pared 3 bases from V and 3 bases from J, leaving 12 bases between. The CDR3 sequence is CASSFWLGDYNEQFF. The CDR3 DNA is TGTGCCAGCAGTTTTTGGCTAGGAGACTACAATGAGCAGTTCTTC.

The rearrangement links TRBV10-3 to TRBJ2-2, with 8 bases fitting TRBD1. V was pared by 3 bases and J by 5 bases, with 8 bases of the junction left unmatched. This CDR3 spans 16 amino acids. Germline V gene sequence: CDR1 ENHRY, CDR2 SYGVKD. CDR3 in amino acids: CAISDTGQGGTGELFF. CDR3 sequence (DNA): TGTGCCATCAGTGATACAGGACAGGGCGGTACCGGGGAGCTGTTTTTT.

This chain connects TRBV21-1 to TRBJ1-5. TRBV21-1 is termed a pseudogene. This CDR3 region has 17 residues. The chain's CDR3 is CASSKEGGQPSNQPQHF. The CDR3 DNA is TGTGCCAGCAGCAAAGAGGGGGGGCAGCCTAGCAATCAGCCCCAGCATTTT.

The rearrangement joins TRBV4-1 to TRBJ1-5; 7 nucleotides align to TRBD1. The germline CDR1 and CDR2 sequences are MGHRA and YSYEKL. CDR3 length equals 15 residues. The J segment lost 4 bases and the V segment lost 1 base, leaving 4 bases of the junction unmatched. CDR3 residues: CASSQGRDRNQPQHF. CDR3 bases: TGCGCCAGCAGCCAAGGTCGGGACAGAAATCAGCCCCAGCATTTT.

This clone was seen only a few times. V is TRBV7-9 and J is TRBJ1-2; maybe TRBD1 (5 bases). This CDR3 region has 11 residues. V was shortened by 7 bases and J by 11 bases, with 14 bases between the two germline ends. Germline V CDR1 and CDR2: SEHNR, FQNEAQ (reference sequence). CDR3 DNA: TGTGCCAGCACCCGTGGGGCGGAATACACCTTC. Translating gives CASTRGAEYTF.

The chain carries TRBV6-6 and TRBJ1-2; D is perhaps TRBD1 (5 bases). V lost 2 bases and J lost 6, with 10 bases in between. Germline CDR1 is MNHNY and CDR2 is SVGAGI (reference sequence). The CDR3 consists of 13 residues. CDR3 coding DNA: TGTGCCAGCAGTTACGTCAGGGAGGATGGCTACACCTTC. This gives the protein CASSYVREDGYTF.

The chain employs TRBV2 and TRBJ2-1; TRBD2 matches at 9 bases. Germline-derived CDR1 and CDR2 are SNHLY and FYNNEI. The CDR3 extends over 16 amino acids. Losses at the gene ends were 4 bases for V and 7 bases for J; bases not matched to a gene: 11. The CDR3 loop is CASSASGTSIGNEQFF. The CDR3 nucleotides are TGTGCCAGCAGTGCCTCTGGGACTAGCATTGGGAATGAGCAGTTCTTC.

V gene TRBV5-1 combines with J gene TRBJ2-1; 7 bases are shared with TRBD2. This CDR3 is 15 amino acids long. The trim removed 2 bases at V and 6 bases at J, leaving 8 bases unmatched. Germline V gene lookup returns CDR1 SGHRS and CDR2 YFSETQ. The CDR3 nucleotides read TGCGCCAGCAGCTTCCTAGCGGCCCCTGGCAATGAGCAGTTCTTC. It translates to CASSFLAAPGNEQFF. The whole variable domain, remainder taken from reference TRBV5-1 and TRBJ2-1, is KAGVTQTPRYLIKTRGQQVTLSCSPISGHRSVSWYQQTPGQGLQFLFEYFSETQRNKGNFPGRFSGRQFSNSRSEMNVSTLELGDSALYLCASSFLAAPGNEQFFGPGTRLTVL.

The chain carries TRBV19 and TRBJ2-1; TRBD2 matches at 13 bases. The CDR3 sequence is 17 residues long. Germline trimming cut 9 bases from V and 0 bases from J; bases unmatched to any gene: 8. CDR1 and CDR2 (germline): LNHDA, SQIVND (reference sequence). CDR3 sequence: CARSGLAGAISYNEQFF. In DNA form, the CDR3 reads TGTGCCAGATCCGGACTAGCGGGAGCGATCTCCTACAATGAGCAGTTCTTC.

The chain employs TRBV9 and TRBJ1-2; D is perhaps TRBD1 (5 bases). The CDR3 contains 14 residues. Per germline, CDR1 SGDLS and CDR2 YYNGEE. Trimming left V 0 bases short and J 4 bases short, with 10 bases between. The CDR3 reads CASSVEQAPYGYTF. The CDR3 coding sequence is TGTGCCAGCAGCGTAGAACAGGCCCCCTATGGCTACACCTTC.

The V gene is TRBV18, the J gene TRBJ1-1; D is possibly TRBD1 (6 bases). Trimming removed 1 base at V and 8 bases at J, with 17 bases between. The CDR3 is 15 residues long. The germline CDR1 and CDR2 sequences are KGHSH and LQKENI. The CDR3 sequence is CASSPRRLLDREAFF. The CDR3 bases are TGTGCCAGCTCACCACGGCGGCTTTTAGACAGGGAAGCTTTCTTT.

The V gene is TRBV7-2, the J gene TRBJ2-7, with 8 bases identical to TRBD2. This CDR3 spans 14 amino acids. The ends lost 5 bases at V and 1 base at J; junction bases unmatched: 4. Looked up from germline, CDR1 is SGHTA and CDR2 is FQGNSA. The CDR3 spells CASSRTSLSYEQYF. CDR3 nucleotides: TGTGCCAGCAGCCGGACTAGCTTATCCTACGAGCAGTACTTC. Looking up the rest from reference TRBV7-2 and TRBJ2-7 gives the full variable domain: GAGVSQSPSNKVTEKGKDVELRCDPISGHTALYWYRQSLGQGLEFLIYFQGNSAPDKSGLPSDRFSAERTGGSVSTLTIQRTQQEDSAVYLCASSRTSLSYEQYFGPGTRLTVT.

The rearrangement links TRBV9 to TRBJ2-2, with TRBD2 matching over 9 bases. This CDR3 has 15 residues. Germline V gives CDR1 SGDLS, CDR2 YYNGEE. With 4 bases clipped from V and 6 bases from J, the junction kept 7 bases outside the gene matches. CDR3 bases: TGTGCCAGCAGCCCCTTGCGCGGGAGGGCCGGGGAGCTGTTTTTT. Protein sequence: CASSPLRGRAGELFF.

The chain uses TRBV24-1 and TRBJ2-1; 10 bases map to TRBD1. Germline V gene data show CDR1 as KGHDR and CDR2 as SFDVKD. V shed 3 bases, J shed 2 bases, and the junction held 6 bases outside the gene matches. The CDR3 contains 17 residues. The chain's CDR3 is CATSDAVGTGAYNEQFF. In nucleotides, the CDR3 is TGTGCCACCAGTGATGCGGTCGGGACAGGGGCCTACAATGAGCAGTTCTTC.

The V and J genes are TRBV24-1 and TRBJ2-1; D is possibly TRBD2 (6 bases). This CDR3 spans 13 amino acids. The germline V gene encodes CDR1 KGHDR and CDR2 SFDVKD. V lost 6 bases to trimming and J lost 5 bases, with 10 bases between them. The CDR3 sequence is CATSPVADNEQFF. For the CDR3, the DNA is TGTGCCACCAGTCCAGTAGCGGACAATGAGCAGTTCTTC.

The CDR3 reads CASRVTSVFYNEQFF. The CDR3 nucleotides read TGTGCCAGCAGGGTGACTAGCGTGTTCTACAATGAGCAGTTCTTC. V is TRBV11-1 and J is TRBJ2-1; TRBD2 matches 8 bases. Trimming took 6 bases from V and 3 from J; bases not matched to a gene: 7. The CDR3 totals 15 residues. Germline CDR1 is SGHAT and CDR2 is FQDESV (reference sequence). The full variable domain, rest sourced from reference TRBV11-1 and TRBJ2-1, is EAEVAQSPRYKITEKSQAVAFWCDPISGHATLYWYRQILGQGPELLVQFQDESVVDDSQLPKDRFSAERLKGVDSTLKIQPAELGDSAMYLCASRVTSVFYNEQFFGPGTRLTVL.

The V call is TRBV5-1, the J call TRBJ2-4, with 8 nucleotides matching TRBD2. CDR1 is SGHRS and CDR2 is YFSETQ in the germline V gene. The CDR3 consists of 15 residues. V lost 1 base to trimming and J lost 6 bases; unmatched junction nucleotides: 6. This CDR3 reads CASSLSAGGGNIQYF. CDR3 nucleotide sequence: TGCGCCAGCAGCTTGAGTGCGGGAGGTGGAAACATTCAGTACTTC.

This clone has just a few counts. V and J are TRBV27 and TRBJ1-5, with a weak D call TRBD1 (5 bases). Trimming removed 5 bases at V and 4 bases at J, with 18 bases between. Germline-derived CDR1 and CDR2 are MNHEY and SMNVEV (reference sequence). The CDR3 consists of 16 residues. CDR3 in amino acids: CASSPAPGTSNQPQHF. CDR3 in DNA: TGTGCCAGCAGTCCGGCACCGGGGACTTCTAATCAGCCCCAGCATTTT.

This rearrangement joins TRBV9 to TRBJ2-3, with 11 bases aligning to TRBD2. Germline V gene sequence: CDR1 SGDLS, CDR2 YYNGEE. The CDR3 length is 15 residues. Germline trimming cut 3 bases from V and 6 bases from J; bases unmatched to any gene: 6. Here the CDR3 DNA reads TGTGCCAGCAGCGGTAGCGGGAGGGCCGATGATACGCAGTATTTT. Residues: CASSGSGRADDTQYF. Full variable domain (remainder filled in from reference TRBV9 and TRBJ2-3): DSGVTQTPKHLITATGQRVTLRCSPRSGDLSVYWYQQSLDQGLQFLIQYYNGEERAKGNILERFSAQQFPDLHSELNLSSLELGDSALYFCASSGSGRADDTQYFGPGTRLTVL.

This clone was observed a few times. The chain is built from TRBV28 and TRBJ1-2, with D possibly matching TRBD1 (5 bases). Germline V gives CDR1 MDHEN, CDR2 SYDVKM. This CDR3 has 13 residues. V lost 10 bases, J lost 1 base, and 13 bases lay in between. Here the CDR3 DNA reads TGTGCCACCCGACGGCAGGGTAACTATGGCTACACCTTC. Its translation: CATRRQGNYGYTF.

The gene calls are TRBV6-5 and TRBJ1-1; D is perhaps TRBD1 (5 bases). Germline lookup yields CDR1 MNHEY and CDR2 SVGAGI. V was cut by 8 bases and J by 4 bases, with 17 bases left in between. The CDR3 is 14 amino acids. The CDR3 DNA is TGTGCCAGCGGGGCCAGACCTTTCGGCACTGAAGCTTTCTTT. Protein product: CASGARPFGTEAFF.

The rearrangement joins TRBV5-1 to TRBJ2-5; tentatively, D is TRBD2 (5 bases). The ends were cut back, 4 bases at V and 5 bases at J, with 18 bases in the middle. The CDR3 is 15 amino acids. The germline gives CDR1 SGHRS, CDR2 YFSETQ. The CDR3 sequence: CASSPGSQTWETQYF. For the CDR3, the DNA is TGCGCCAGCAGCCCTGGGAGCCAAACATGGGAGACCCAGTACTTC.